The next 20 T cell receptor beta chains were all read from a single sample in a study of beta chain features in type 1 diabetes. Expressed TCRB transcripts were sequenced because the isolated RNA had all been reverse transcribed beforehand. Measured with immunoSEQ multiplex PCR; TCRdb has only the in-frame clones, and not every one. In the table there are about 390,000 clones, around 9.6% of which are singletons. Study-wide points: The study found moderately but significantly shorter TCRB CDR3s in all four CD4+ subsets of Type 1 diabetes patients.

These receptors' antigens are unknown. Sequencing used central memory CD4+ T cells from blood. These receptors originate from a man under 40 with type 1 diabetes.

This chain connects TRBV6-6 to TRBJ1-1; D is uncertain. Germline V lookup: CDR1 MNHNY, CDR2 SVGAGI (reference sequence). V lost 0 bases, J lost 0 bases, and 8 bases lay in between. The CDR3 is made up of 15 amino acids. Here the CDR3 reads CASSYSGSMNTEAFF. In nucleotides, the CDR3 is TGTGCCAGCAGTTACTCAGGCAGCATGAACACTGAAGCTTTCTTT.

The J gene is TRBJ2-7, the V gene TRBV9; 13 bases agree with TRBD2. The CDR3 runs 15 residues. V trimming: 3 bases; J trimming: 2 bases; junction bases outside the gene matches: 2. CDR1 is SGDLS and CDR2 is YYNGEE in the germline V gene. The CDR3 protein is CASSAGTSGAYEQYF. The CDR3 DNA reads TGTGCCAGCAGCGCCGGGACTAGCGGGGCCTACGAGCAGTACTTC. Looking up the rest from reference TRBV9 and TRBJ2-7 gives the full variable domain: DSGVTQTPKHLITATGQRVTLRCSPRSGDLSVYWYQQSLDQGLQFLIQYYNGEERAKGNILERFSAQQFPDLHSELNLSSLELGDSALYFCASSAGTSGAYEQYFGPGTRLTVT.

This clone was seen only a few times. The V and J genes are TRBV6-1 and TRBJ2-5; D may be TRBD1 or TRBD2 (5 bases each). The CDR3 loop spans 15 amino acids. Germline lookup yields CDR1 MNHNS and CDR2 SASEGT. Trimming left V 4 bases short and J 5 bases short, with 17 bases between. This CDR3 reads CASSAGVGAPETQYF. The CDR3 region has the DNA TGTGCCAGCAGTGCAGGTGTCGGGGCGCCCGAGACCCAGTACTTC.

This clone was counted a few times. This rearrangement joins TRBV7-8 to TRBJ2-7; 9 positions agree with TRBD1. The CDR3 is made up of 12 amino acids. The V gene's germline CDR1 is SGHVS and CDR2 FQNEAQ. The ends lost 5 bases at V and 6 bases at J; junction bases unmatched: 2. The CDR3 protein is CASSPDRGEQYF. The CDR3 DNA reads TGTGCCAGCAGCCCGGACAGGGGCGAGCAGTACTTC.

This clone was recorded at least ten times. The chain employs TRBV10-1 and TRBJ1-1; D is unresolved. Trimming stripped 3 bases from V and 1 base from J, with 12 bases between. Germline assignment: CDR1 WNHNN and CDR2 SYGVQD (reference sequence). This CDR3 is 15 amino acids long. CDR3 nucleotide sequence: TGCGCCAGCAGTGACTCGGGGATGGGGAACACTGAAGCTTTCTTT. As protein: CASSDSGMGNTEAFF.

V usage is TRBV28 and J usage is TRBJ2-1; 13 bases are shared with TRBD2. CDR3 length: 15 amino acids. The germline gives CDR1 MDHEN, CDR2 SYDVKM. V was pared by 2 bases and J by 7 bases, with 2 bases of the junction left unmatched. The CDR3, as DNA: TGTGCCAGCAGTTTAGTGACTAGCGGGAGGAATGAGCAGTTCTTC. Its translation is CASSLVTSGRNEQFF.

This clone was counted only a few times. The V call is TRBV7-6, the J call TRBJ2-7; D may match TRBD1 or TRBD2 (6 bases each). The CDR3 is made up of 14 amino acids. V was trimmed by 1 base and J by 5 bases, leaving 12 bases between them. The germline V gene has CDR1 SGHVS and CDR2 FNYEAQ. The CDR3 region has the DNA TGTGCCAGCAGCTTAGTACAGGGAGGAAACGAGCAGTACTTC. Protein sequence: CASSLVQGGNEQYF. Together with reference TRBV7-6 and TRBJ2-7, the CDR3 gives the full variable domain: GAGVSQSPRYKVTKRGQDVALRCDPISGHVSLYWYRQALGQGPEFLTYFNYEAQQDKSGLPNDRFSAERPEGSISTLTIQRTEQRDSAMYRCASSLVQGGNEQYFGPGTRLTVT.

The CDR3 loop is CATSRESSVTGLIGYTF. CDR3 nucleotide sequence: TGTGCCACCAGCAGAGAGTCATCTGTGACAGGTCTAATCGGCTACACCTTC. The chain is built from TRBV15 and TRBJ1-2; weak D call: TRBD1 (6 bases). The CDR3 is made up of 17 amino acids. CDR1 and CDR2 (germline): LNHNV, YYDKDF (reference sequence). V was pared by 0 bases and J by 8 bases, with 22 bases between.

The chain links TRBV23-1 to TRBJ2-3; perhaps TRBD2 as D (5 bases). TRBV23-1 is an ORF for which the function is uncertain. The V and J ends lost 6 bases and 15 bases respectively, with 13 bases between them. The CDR3 is 10 residues long. CDR3 sequence (DNA): TGCGCCAGCAGCCAAAGTCGACTATATTTT. Translating gives CASSQSRLYF.

V usage is TRBV30 and J usage is TRBJ2-1; no clear D. The CDR3 runs 11 residues. Trimming cost V 1 base and J 11 bases, with 9 bases left between them. From germline, CDR1 is GTSNPN and CDR2 SVGIG (reference sequence). CDR3 DNA: TGTGCCTGGAGTGCGGGCAGGCAGCAGTTCTTC. Translation gives CAWSAGRQQFF.

The genes are TRBV29-1 and TRBJ2-1; 9 bases map to TRBD2. V was pared by 6 bases and J by 7 bases, with 10 bases of the junction left unmatched. The CDR3 spans 14 residues. CDR1 is SQVTM and CDR2 is ANQGSEA in the germline V gene. The CDR3 here is CSVVAGESYNEQFF. CDR3 DNA: TGCAGCGTGGTAGCGGGAGAGTCGTATAATGAGCAGTTCTTC.

V and J are TRBV11-2 and TRBJ2-3; 11 nucleotides match TRBD1. CDR1 is SGHAT and CDR2 is FQNNGV in the germline V gene. V lost 7 bases to trimming and J lost 4 bases; unmatched junction nucleotides: 4. The CDR3 loop spans 14 amino acids. The CDR3 region has the DNA TGTGCCAGCACCCCGGGACAGGGGGCAGATACGCAGTATTTT. It is translated as CASTPGQGADTQYF.

The CDR3: CAIRQGANYGYTF. The CDR3 DNA reads TGTGCCATCCGACAGGGGGCTAACTATGGCTACACCTTC. The rearrangement joins TRBV10-3 to TRBJ1-2, with 9 positions matching TRBD1. V shed 8 bases and J 0 bases; nucleotides not matched to a gene: 1. This CDR3 spans 13 amino acids. Germline V gene lookup returns CDR1 ENHRY and CDR2 SYGVKD.

This clone was seen only a few times. V and J are TRBV5-1 and TRBJ2-7; the D gene is possibly TRBD1 (5 bases). The CDR3 length is 13 residues. The ends were cut back, 5 bases at V and 3 bases at J, with 12 bases in the middle. The germline gives CDR1 SGHRS, CDR2 YFSETQ. CDR3 loop: CASSRRTLYEQYF. CDR3 nucleotide sequence: TGCGCCAGCAGTCGTCGGACACTCTACGAGCAGTACTTC.

This clone has only a few counts. The chain uses TRBV6-1 and TRBJ2-7, with D possibly being TRBD2 (5 bases). Trimming cost V 5 bases and J 3 bases, with 14 bases left between them. The CDR3 is 14 amino acids. Germline lookup yields CDR1 MNHNS and CDR2 SASEGT. Here the CDR3 reads CASSLVARDYEQYF. As DNA, the CDR3 is TGTGCCAGCAGTTTAGTAGCGAGAGACTACGAGCAGTACTTC.

This clone has a handful of counts. The chain joins TRBV4-3 to TRBJ1-1, with 9 positions matching TRBD1. V dropped 1 base and J dropped 4; count of bases not matched to a gene: 1. The CDR3 spans 14 residues. Germline V gene lookup returns CDR1 LGHNA and CDR2 YSLEER. The CDR3 sequence: CASSQADRGTEAFF. The DNA of the CDR3 is TGCGCCAGCAGCCAAGCGGACAGGGGCACTGAAGCTTTCTTT.

The rearrangement joins TRBV9 to TRBJ1-1; perhaps TRBD1 as D (5 bases). Trimming stripped 4 bases from V and 2 bases from J, with 18 bases between. In germline, CDR1 is SGDLS, CDR2 YYNGEE. The CDR3 consists of 16 residues. The CDR3 reads CASSKNLGTANTEAFF. CDR3 coding DNA: TGTGCCAGCAGCAAAAACCTGGGGACCGCCAACACTGAAGCTTTCTTT.

This clone has just a few counts. The chain links TRBV28 to TRBJ2-1; 10 bases align to TRBD2. The CDR3 runs to 15 residues. V lost 6 bases to trimming and J lost 2 bases; unmatched junction nucleotides: 4. Germline CDR1 MDHEN, CDR2 SYDVKM. CDR3 DNA sequence: TGTGCCAGCAGAAAAAGCGGGAGGGCCTACAATGAGCAGTTCTTC. Protein sequence: CASRKSGRAYNEQFF.

This chain uses TRBV7-2 with TRBJ2-2; 9 positions match TRBD2. The length of the CDR3 is 15 residues. With 10 bases clipped from V and 6 bases from J, the junction kept 12 bases outside the gene matches. From germline, CDR1 is SGHTA and CDR2 FQGNSA. The chain's CDR3 is CATRPRREGSGELFF. In DNA form, the CDR3 reads TGTGCCACCCGCCCTCGGCGGGAGGGCTCCGGGGAGCTGTTTTTT.

This clone has more than one count but fewer than ten. This rearrangement joins TRBV5-1 to TRBJ1-4; TRBD1 aligns across 9 bases. Germline CDR1 is SGHRS and CDR2 is YFSETQ. The CDR3 totals 15 residues. Germline trimming cut 4 bases from V and 9 bases from J; bases unmatched to any gene: 10. CDR3 DNA sequence: TGCGCCAGCAGCGGACCGGGACAGGGATTGCAAAAACTGTTTTTT. Its translation is CASSGPGQGLQKLFF.